This TCR beta chain originates from a study of OX40 agonist ivuxolimab in advanced cancers. The V gene end was trimmed by 4 bases and the J gene end by 5 bases; junction bases not matched to a gene: 6. Germline lookup yields CDR1 ENHRY and CDR2 SYGVKD. The CDR3 consists of 14 residues. Method: immunoSEQ multiplex PCR; TCRdb's copy keeps in-frame clones and lacks some. The sample lists 90,000 to 130,000 clones, 80% to 95% seen once, with 0.66% in the top ten. This clonotype was obtained from an adult with an advanced solid tumor such as melanoma, head and neck, liver or kidney cancer. The chain is built from TRBV10-3 and TRBJ2-5; 8 nucleotides match TRBD2. Material: CD4+ or CD8+ T cells sorted from blood, obtained in a trial of the OX40 agonist ivuxolimab. In DNA, the CDR3 is TGTGCCATCAGTGTGGGACTAGGGAAGGAGACCCAGTACTTC. This codes for CAISVGLGKETQYF.